This is a list of T cell receptor beta chains from one sample in a study of blood T cell repertoires in COVID-19. TCRdb's table, derived via immunoSEQ multiplex PCR, lists solely in-frame clones and lacks some. Here the sample spans 89,000 or so clones, roughly 90% being singletons. The source material was peripheral blood. Receptors originate from a man in his fifties or sixties with COVID-19, enrolled during active disease. The CDR3 runs from the conserved cysteine through the conserved F or W. D genes are given only for firm matches. Clone size is shown for a subset of rows, as once, few, many or a class of expanded clone.

v_gene,abundance,d_gene,j_gene,CDR3aa,CDR3nt
TRBV28,-,TRBD1,TRBJ1-1,CASTMDRVDDEAFF,TGTGCCAGCACCATGGACAGGGTGGATGATGAAGCTTTCTTT
TRBV28,-,-,TRBJ2-7,CASSAGGPAFEQYF,TGTGCCAGCAGTGCCGGGGGGCCAGCCTTCGAGCAGTACTTC
TRBV7-8,-,-,TRBJ2-7,CASSSLTGLGEQYF,TGTGCCAGCAGCTCACTAACTGGGTTGGGCGAGCAGTACTTC
TRBV30,-,-,TRBJ1-3,CAWSVMGATGNTIYF,TGTGCCTGGAGTGTAATGGGGGCAACTGGAAACACCATATATTTT
TRBV7-9,-,-,TRBJ1-2,CASSYRAGAQGYTF,TGTGCCAGCAGCTACAGGGCGGGGGCCCAAGGCTACACCTTC
TRBV28,-,TRBD1,TRBJ1-1,CASNQGVNTEAFF,TGTGCCAGCAACCAGGGGGTGAACACTGAAGCTTTCTTT
TRBV24-1,-,TRBD1,TRBJ2-5,CATSGSSDRGHQETQYF,TGTGCCACCAGTGGGTCTTCGGACAGGGGCCACCAAGAGACCCAGTACTTC
TRBV9,-,-,TRBJ1-5,CASSAGGGEGQPQHF,TGTGCCAGCAGCGCTGGGGGGGGAGAGGGGCAGCCCCAGCATTTT
TRBV6-5,-,-,TRBJ1-2,CASGTSGWGRYGYTF,TGTGCCAGCGGGACAAGTGGTTGGGGAAGGTATGGCTACACCTTC
TRBV24-1,-,-,TRBJ2-1,CATSPAGGIGLNEQFF,TGTGCCACCAGTCCTGCAGGGGGGATAGGGCTGAATGAGCAGTTCTTC
TRBV10-3,-,TRBD2,TRBJ2-6,CAISETGGSGANVLTF,TGTGCCATCAGTGAGACGGGGGGCTCTGGGGCCAACGTCCTGACTTTC
TRBV25-1,-,TRBD1,TRBJ1-3,CASTPSTGAGNTIYF,TGTGCCAGCACTCCTTCGACAGGGGCTGGAAACACCATATATTTT
TRBV4-3,-,-,TRBJ1-4,CASSQDRGRGYEKLFF,TGCGCCAGCAGCCAAGATCGGGGTCGGGGGTACGAAAAACTGTTTTTT
TRBV30,-,TRBD1,TRBJ1-2,CAWSAHRQGHYGYTF,TGTGCCTGGAGCGCACATCGACAGGGGCACTATGGCTACACCTTC
TRBV6-1,-,TRBD1,TRBJ1-6,CASSDRTGFTNSPLHF,TGTGCCAGCAGTGACCGGACAGGGTTTACGAATTCACCCCTCCACTTT
TRBV9,-,-,TRBJ2-2,CASSIKGGQHGTGELFF,TGTGCCAGCAGCATCAAGGGGGGACAGCATGGCACCGGGGAGCTGTTTTTT
TRBV5-4,-,TRBD1,TRBJ2-7,CASSRSRDRGDEQYF,TGTGCCAGCAGCCGAAGCCGGGACAGGGGCGACGAGCAGTACTTC
TRBV19,few,TRBD1,TRBJ1-5,CASSTGGPNQPQHF,TGTGCCAGTAGTACAGGGGGACCCAATCAGCCCCAGCATTTT
TRBV6-6,-,TRBD1,TRBJ1-4,CASSLDRVVEKLFF,TGTGCCAGCAGTTTGGACAGGGTTGTCGAAAAACTGTTTTTT
TRBV12-5,-,-,TRBJ2-3,CASGRGADTQYF,TGTGCTAGTGGTCGAGGAGCAGATACGCAGTATTTT
TRBV7-8,-,-,TRBJ2-1,CASSLMSSRDEQFF,TGTGCCAGCAGCTTAATGTCTAGCCGCGATGAGCAGTTCTTC
TRBV2,-,TRBD1,TRBJ2-5,CASSRDRQQETQYF,TGTGCCAGCAGTCGGGACAGACAACAAGAGACCCAGTACTTC
TRBV25-1,once,TRBD2,TRBJ2-5,CASSELSSGGVETQYF,TGTGCCAGCAGTGAATTGAGTAGCGGGGGGGTCGAGACCCAGTACTTC
TRBV21-1,-,-,TRBJ2-3,CASGRGGRITDTQYF,TGTGCCAGCGGACGCGGGGGCCGAATCACAGATACGCAGTATTTT
TRBV9,-,TRBD1,TRBJ1-5,CASSVGPDREYQPQHF,TGTGCCAGCAGCGTAGGGCCGGACAGGGAATATCAGCCCCAGCATTTT
TRBV24-1,-,TRBD2,TRBJ2-3,CATSAPRAGGTDTQYF,TGTGCCACCAGTGCCCCTAGAGCGGGGGGCACAGATACGCAGTATTTT
TRBV6-6,-,-,TRBJ1-2,CASSQGNYGYTF,TGTGCCAGCAGTCAGGGGAACTATGGCTACACCTTC
TRBV28,-,-,TRBJ1-2,CASSLQGSTGYTF,TGTGCCAGCAGCCTGCAGGGGAGTACGGGCTACACCTTC
TRBV11-2,once,-,TRBJ1-6,CASSPGRGNNSPLHF,TGTGCCAGCAGCCCCGGGAGGGGGAATAATTCACCCCTCCACTTT
TRBV9,-,-,TRBJ1-4,CASSAVSGENSEKLFF,TGTGCCAGCAGCGCCGTATCCGGGGAGAATAGTGAAAAACTGTTTTTT
TRBV21-1,-,-,TRBJ1-4,CASCGRGRNEKLFF,TGTGCCAGCTGCGGCAGGGGGCGTAATGAAAAACTGTTTTTT
TRBV27,-,-,TRBJ2-4,CASSPGTSTEAKNIQYF,TGTGCCAGCAGTCCCGGGACTTCGACCGAAGCCAAAAACATTCAGTACTTC
TRBV4-1,-,TRBD1,TRBJ2-5,CASSHRQGKETQYF,TGCGCCAGCAGCCACCGACAGGGAAAAGAGACCCAGTACTTC
TRBV9,-,TRBD1,TRBJ1-5,CASSNGQGDQPQHF,TGTGCCAGCAGCAACGGACAGGGGGATCAGCCCCAGCATTTT
TRBV7-3,-,-,TRBJ2-3,CASSPNGHHTDTQYF,TGTGCCAGCAGCCCCAACGGACACCACACAGATACGCAGTATTTT
TRBV6-5,-,TRBD1,TRBJ2-7,CASSYSIGTGGGEQYF,TGTGCCAGCAGTTACTCGATAGGGACAGGGGGAGGTGAGCAGTACTTC
TRBV28,-,-,TRBJ1-2,CASSSGTYGYTF,TGTGCCAGCAGCTCTGGGACATATGGCTACACCTTC
TRBV11-2,-,-,TRBJ2-7,CASSLEYRVGEQYF,TGTGCCAGCAGCTTAGAATACAGGGTGGGAGAGCAGTACTTC
TRBV9,-,TRBD1,TRBJ2-2,CASSGPGTALTGELFF,TGTGCCAGCAGCGGACCCGGGACAGCCCTCACCGGGGAGCTGTTTTTT